This T cell receptor (beta chain) was captured in a study of blood T cell repertoires in COVID-19. Membership in each cohort depended on participant-reported clinical history. V lost 6 bases and J 4 bases, leaving 27 bases between the germline ends. CDR1 is MDHEN, CDR2 SYDVKM, per germline. The length of the CDR3 is 18 residues. In the study's own analysis: Amplification from reference gene primers served as the basis for estimated nucleated cell counts. Assay used: immunoSEQ multiplex PCR; TCRdb lists only in-frame clones, some missing. V and J calls plus clone size are reproduced from that table; the DNA served to infer D and trimming. The repertoire holds just over 300,000 clones, with around 87% as singletons.

Specimen: PBMCs or T cells enriched from blood (not recorded which). The chain uses TRBV28 and TRBJ1-2, with D hard to call. This clonotype originated in a woman under 30 with acute COVID-19. CDR3 coding DNA: TGTGCCAGCAGCTCCCTTGGAATTTGGACTCCCCGGGGCTATGGCTACACCTTC. It is translated as CASSSLGIWTPRGYGYTF.